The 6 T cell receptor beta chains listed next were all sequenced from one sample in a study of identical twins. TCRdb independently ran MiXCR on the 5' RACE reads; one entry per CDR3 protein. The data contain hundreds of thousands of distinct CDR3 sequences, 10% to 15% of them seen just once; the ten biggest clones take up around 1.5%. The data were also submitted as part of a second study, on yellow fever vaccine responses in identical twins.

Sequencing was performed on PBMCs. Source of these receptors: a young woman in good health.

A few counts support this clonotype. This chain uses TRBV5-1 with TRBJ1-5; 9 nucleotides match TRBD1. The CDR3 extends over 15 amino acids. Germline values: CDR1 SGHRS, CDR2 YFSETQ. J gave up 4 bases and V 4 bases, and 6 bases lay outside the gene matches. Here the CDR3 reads CASSVTGGYNQPQHF. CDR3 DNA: TGCGCCAGCAGCGTGACAGGGGGATATAATCAGCCCCAGCATTTT. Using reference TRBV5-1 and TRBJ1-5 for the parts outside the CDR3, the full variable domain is KAGVTQTPRYLIKTRGQQVTLSCSPISGHRSVSWYQQTPGQGLQFLFEYFSETQRNKGNFPGRFSGRQFSNSRSEMNVSTLELGDSALYLCASSVTGGYNQPQHFGDGTRLSIL.

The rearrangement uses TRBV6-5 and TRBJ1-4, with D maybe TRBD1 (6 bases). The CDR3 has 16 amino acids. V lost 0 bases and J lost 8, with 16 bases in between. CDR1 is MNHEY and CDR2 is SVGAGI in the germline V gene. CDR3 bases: TGTGCCAGCAGTTACTCGCCGCGTACAGGGCGCGAAAAACTGTTTTTT. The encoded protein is CASSYSPRTGREKLFF.

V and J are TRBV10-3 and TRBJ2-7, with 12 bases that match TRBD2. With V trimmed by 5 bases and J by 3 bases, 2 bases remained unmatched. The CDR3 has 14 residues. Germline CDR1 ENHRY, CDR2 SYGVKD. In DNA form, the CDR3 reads TGTGCCATCAGTTGGACTAGCGGGATCTACGAGCAGTACTTC. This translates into CAISWTSGIYEQYF.

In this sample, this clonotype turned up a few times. The CDR3: CSVFSTDTQYF. DNA of the CDR3: TGCAGTGTCTTTAGCACAGATACGCAGTATTTT. J is TRBJ2-3 and V is TRBV20-1, with D unresolved. The ends were cut back, 7 bases at V and 0 bases at J, with 5 bases in the middle. The CDR3 runs to 11 residues. Germline assignment: CDR1 DFQATT and CDR2 SNEGSKA (reference sequence).

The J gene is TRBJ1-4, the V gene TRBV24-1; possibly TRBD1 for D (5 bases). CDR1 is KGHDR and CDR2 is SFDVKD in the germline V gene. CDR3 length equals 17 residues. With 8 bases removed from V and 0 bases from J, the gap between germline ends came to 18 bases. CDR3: CATNTGGDHPTNEKLFF. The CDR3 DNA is TGTGCCACCAATACAGGAGGGGATCATCCAACTAATGAAAAACTGTTTTTT.

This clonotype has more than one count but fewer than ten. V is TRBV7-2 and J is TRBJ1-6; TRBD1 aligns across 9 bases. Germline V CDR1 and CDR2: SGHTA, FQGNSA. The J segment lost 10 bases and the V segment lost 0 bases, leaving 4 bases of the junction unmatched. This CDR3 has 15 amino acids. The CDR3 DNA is TGTGCCAGCAGCTTAGCGGGACAGGGAGGCTCACCCCTCCACTTT. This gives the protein CASSLAGQGGSPLHF. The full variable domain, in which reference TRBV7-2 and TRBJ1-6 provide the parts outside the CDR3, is GAGVSQSPSNKVTEKGKDVELRCDPISGHTALYWYRQSLGQGLEFLIYFQGNSAPDKSGLPSDRFSAERTGGSVSTLTIQRTQQEDSAVYLCASSLAGQGGSPLHFGNGTRLTVT.